This TCR beta chain was identified during a study of blood T cell repertoires in COVID-19. Study details: Nucleic acid was either cDNA or gDNA, and it came from T cells, B-cell-depleted T cells, or PBMCs.

How the authors handled the data: Estimation of nucleated cell counts was performed using reference gene primer amplification. The table came from immunoSEQ multiplex PCR; TCRdb's copy has only in-frame clones and leaves some out. The V and J calls and the clone size are those of that table, but D and trimming were determined from the DNA. In the table there are nearly 95,000 clones, roughly 70% of which are singletons. Enrolled during active infection, Seattle patients were then followed longitudinally. This sequence was found in a man aged 65 to 79 with COVID-19, enrolled during active disease. The sample consisted of peripheral blood.

The CDR3 region has the DNA TGTGCCAGCAGCTTGCGGACAGGGACGAACACCGGGGAGCTGTTTTTT. Encoded protein: CASSLRTGTNTGELFF. V is TRBV7-9 and J is TRBJ2-2, with 8 bases fitting TRBD1. With 3 bases clipped from V and 0 bases from J, the junction kept 3 bases outside the gene matches. The CDR3 has 16 residues. Germline values: CDR1 SEHNR, CDR2 FQNEAQ (reference sequence).